This T cell receptor beta chain comes out of a study of blood T cells in healthy people across ages. Primers used in a second PCR of roughly 7 to 11 cycles were a sample-barcoded 5' primer and a J-beta primer mix. TCRdb reprocessed the 5' RACE reads via MiXCR and lists one record per CDR3 protein. The sample consists of 800,000 or so distinct CDR3 sequences, 46% of them appearing once. V dropped 3 bases and J dropped 6; count of bases not matched to a gene: 6. Germline lookup yields CDR1 SEHNR and CDR2 FQNEAQ (reference sequence). This CDR3 is built from 14 residues. The sequence was collected from an elderly man in good health. The sequenced sample was blood. The rearrangement uses TRBV7-9 and TRBJ2-3; 7 bases line up with TRBD2. The CDR3 coding sequence is TGTGCCAGCAGCTTCCAGCGGGACGGGGATACGCAGTATTTT. Amino acids: CASSFQRDGDTQYF.